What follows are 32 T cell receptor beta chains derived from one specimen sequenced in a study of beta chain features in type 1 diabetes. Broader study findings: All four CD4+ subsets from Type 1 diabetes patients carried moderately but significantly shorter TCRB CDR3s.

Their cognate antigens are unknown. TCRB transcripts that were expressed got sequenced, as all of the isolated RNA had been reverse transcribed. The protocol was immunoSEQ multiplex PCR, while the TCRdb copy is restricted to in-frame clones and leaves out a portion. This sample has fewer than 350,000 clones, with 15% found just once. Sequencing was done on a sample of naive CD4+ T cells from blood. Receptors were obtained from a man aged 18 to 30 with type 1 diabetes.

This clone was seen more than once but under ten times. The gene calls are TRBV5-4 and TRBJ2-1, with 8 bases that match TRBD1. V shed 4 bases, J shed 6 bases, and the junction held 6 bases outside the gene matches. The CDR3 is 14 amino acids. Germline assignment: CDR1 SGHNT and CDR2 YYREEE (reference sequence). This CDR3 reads CASSLRTGPNEQFF. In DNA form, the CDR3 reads TGTGCCAGCAGCCTGAGGACAGGGCCCAATGAGCAGTTCTTC.

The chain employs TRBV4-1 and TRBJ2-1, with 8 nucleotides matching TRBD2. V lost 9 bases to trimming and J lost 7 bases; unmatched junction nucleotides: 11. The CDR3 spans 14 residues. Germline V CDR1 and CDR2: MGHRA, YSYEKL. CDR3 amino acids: CASSPSGSINEQFF. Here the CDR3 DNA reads TGCGCCAGTTCTCCCAGCGGGAGTATTAATGAGCAGTTCTTC.

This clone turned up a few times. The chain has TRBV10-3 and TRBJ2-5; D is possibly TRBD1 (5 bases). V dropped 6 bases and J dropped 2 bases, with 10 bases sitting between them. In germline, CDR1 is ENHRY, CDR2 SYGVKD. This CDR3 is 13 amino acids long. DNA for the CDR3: TGTGCCATCAGAGAGCAGGGTCAAGAGACCCAGTACTTC. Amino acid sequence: CAIREQGQETQYF.

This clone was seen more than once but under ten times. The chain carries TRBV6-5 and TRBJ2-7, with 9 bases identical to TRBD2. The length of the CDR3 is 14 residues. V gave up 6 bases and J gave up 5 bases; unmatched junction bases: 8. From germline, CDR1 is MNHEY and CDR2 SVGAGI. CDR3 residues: CASSIRTSADEQYF. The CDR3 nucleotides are TGTGCCAGCAGCATAAGGACTAGCGCGGACGAGCAGTACTTC.

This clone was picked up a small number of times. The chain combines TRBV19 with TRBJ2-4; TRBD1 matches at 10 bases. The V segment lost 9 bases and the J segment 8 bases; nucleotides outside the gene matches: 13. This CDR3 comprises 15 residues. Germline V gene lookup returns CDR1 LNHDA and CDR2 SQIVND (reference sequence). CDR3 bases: TGTGCCAGCGGAGGGGACAGGGGATTTGGGGACATTCAGTACTTC. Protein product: CASGGDRGFGDIQYF.

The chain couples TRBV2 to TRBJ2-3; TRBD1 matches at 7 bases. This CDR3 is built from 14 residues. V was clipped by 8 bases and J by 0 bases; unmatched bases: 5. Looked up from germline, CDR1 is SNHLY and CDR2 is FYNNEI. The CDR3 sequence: CASGDSSSTDTQYF. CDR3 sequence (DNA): TGTGCCAGCGGGGACAGCTCTAGCACAGATACGCAGTATTTT. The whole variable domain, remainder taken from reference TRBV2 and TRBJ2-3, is EPEVTQTPSHQVTQMGQEVILRCVPISNHLYFYWYRQILGQKVEFLVSFYNNEISEKSEIFDDQFSVERPDGSNFTLKIRSTKLEDSAMYFCASGDSSSTDTQYFGPGTRLTVL.

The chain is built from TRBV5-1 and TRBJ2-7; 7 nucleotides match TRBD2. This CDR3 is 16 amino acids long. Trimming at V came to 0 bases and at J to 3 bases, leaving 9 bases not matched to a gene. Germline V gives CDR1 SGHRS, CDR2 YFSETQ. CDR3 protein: CASSLETAGESYEQYF. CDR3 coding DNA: TGCGCCAGCAGCTTGGAAACGGCGGGAGAGAGCTACGAGCAGTACTTC.

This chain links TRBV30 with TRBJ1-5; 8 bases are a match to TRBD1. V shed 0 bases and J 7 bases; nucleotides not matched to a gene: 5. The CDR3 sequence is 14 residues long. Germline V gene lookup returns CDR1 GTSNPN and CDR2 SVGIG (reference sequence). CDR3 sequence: CAWSVMSGGQPQHF. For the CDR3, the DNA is TGTGCCTGGAGTGTAATGTCAGGGGGCCAGCCCCAGCATTTT.

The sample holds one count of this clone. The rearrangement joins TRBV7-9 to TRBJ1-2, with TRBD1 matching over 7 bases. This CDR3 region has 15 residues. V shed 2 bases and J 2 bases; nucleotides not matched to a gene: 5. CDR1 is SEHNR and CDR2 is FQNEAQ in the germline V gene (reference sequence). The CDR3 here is CASSLSGGHNYGYTF. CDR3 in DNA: TGTGCCAGCAGCTTATCAGGGGGGCACAACTATGGCTACACCTTC.

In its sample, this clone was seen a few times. CDR3 sequence (DNA): TGTGCCAGCAAGATAACAGGGGTTACCTACGAGCAGTACTTC. Amino acids: CASKITGVTYEQYF. The rearrangement links TRBV2 to TRBJ2-7, with 7 bases identical to TRBD1. After removal of 7 bases from V and 2 bases from J, the junction contained 8 bases not matched to a gene. Germline values: CDR1 SNHLY, CDR2 FYNNEI. This CDR3 is built from 14 residues.

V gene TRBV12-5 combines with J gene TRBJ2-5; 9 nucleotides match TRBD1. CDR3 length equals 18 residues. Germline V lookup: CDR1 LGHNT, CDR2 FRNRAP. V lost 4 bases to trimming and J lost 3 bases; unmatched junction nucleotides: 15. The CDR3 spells CASGSGQGRVGSEETQYF. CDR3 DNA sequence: TGTGCTAGTGGTTCCGGACAGGGGAGGGTTGGGAGCGAAGAGACCCAGTACTTC.

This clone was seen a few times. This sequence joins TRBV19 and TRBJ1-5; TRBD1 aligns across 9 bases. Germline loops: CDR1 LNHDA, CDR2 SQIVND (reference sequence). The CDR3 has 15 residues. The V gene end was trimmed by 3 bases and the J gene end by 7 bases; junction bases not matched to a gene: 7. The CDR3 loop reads CASSIGQGRTQPQHF. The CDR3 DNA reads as TGTGCCAGTAGTATCGGACAGGGGCGTACGCAGCCCCAGCATTTT.

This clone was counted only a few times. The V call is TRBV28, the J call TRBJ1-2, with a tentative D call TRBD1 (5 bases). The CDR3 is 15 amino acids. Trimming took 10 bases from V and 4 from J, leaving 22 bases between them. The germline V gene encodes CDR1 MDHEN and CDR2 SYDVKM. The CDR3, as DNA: TGTGCCACCCCAGCTATAGGGGCGGGGGGCTATGGCTACACCTTC. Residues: CATPAIGAGGYGYTF.

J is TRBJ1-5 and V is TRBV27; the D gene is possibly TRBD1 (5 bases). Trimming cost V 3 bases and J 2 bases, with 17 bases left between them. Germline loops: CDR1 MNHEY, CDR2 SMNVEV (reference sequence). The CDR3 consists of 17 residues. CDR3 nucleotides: TGTGCCAGCAGTTTCGGCCCGTGGTTAGGGGGCAATCAGCCCCAGCATTTT. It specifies CASSFGPWLGGNQPQHF.

The CDR3 loop reads CASSLRAPGRGGYTF. DNA of the CDR3: TGTGCCAGCAGTTTACGGGCCCCAGGCAGGGGCGGCTACACCTTC. This chain joins TRBV28 and TRBJ1-2; D is perhaps TRBD1 (6 bases). This CDR3 region has 15 residues. V lost 2 bases and J 8 bases, leaving 18 bases between the germline ends. Germline V gives CDR1 MDHEN, CDR2 SYDVKM.

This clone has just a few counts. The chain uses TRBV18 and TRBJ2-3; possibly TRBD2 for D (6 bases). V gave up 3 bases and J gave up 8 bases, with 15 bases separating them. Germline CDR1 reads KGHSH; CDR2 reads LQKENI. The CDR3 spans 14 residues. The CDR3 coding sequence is TGTGCCAGCTCACCGTTAGCGGCTGAGAGTACGCAGTATTTT. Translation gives CASSPLAAESTQYF.

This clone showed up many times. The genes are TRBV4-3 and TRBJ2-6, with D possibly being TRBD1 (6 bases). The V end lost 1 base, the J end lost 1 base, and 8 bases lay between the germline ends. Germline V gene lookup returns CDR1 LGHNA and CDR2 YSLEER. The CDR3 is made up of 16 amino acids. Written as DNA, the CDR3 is TGCGCCAGCAGCCAAGCGACAGGATCTGGGGCCAACGTCCTGACTTTC. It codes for CASSQATGSGANVLTF.

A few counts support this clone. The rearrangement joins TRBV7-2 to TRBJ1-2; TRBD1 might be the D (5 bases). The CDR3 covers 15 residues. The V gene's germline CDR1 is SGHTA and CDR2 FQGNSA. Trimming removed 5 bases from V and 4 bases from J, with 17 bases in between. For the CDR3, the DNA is TGTGCCAGCAGCCCCGGTTGGAGGGGATTCTATGGCTACACCTTC. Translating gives CASSPGWRGFYGYTF.

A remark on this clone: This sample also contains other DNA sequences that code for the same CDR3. The chain's CDR3 is CASSLGGSYNEQFF. DNA for the CDR3: TGTGCCAGCAGTTTGGGAGGGTCCTACAATGAGCAGTTCTTC. V gene TRBV28 combines with J gene TRBJ2-1; TRBD2 matches at 7 bases. Germline CDR1 is MDHEN and CDR2 is SYDVKM. The CDR3 covers 14 residues. V lost 3 bases to trimming and J lost 1 base; unmatched junction nucleotides: 0.

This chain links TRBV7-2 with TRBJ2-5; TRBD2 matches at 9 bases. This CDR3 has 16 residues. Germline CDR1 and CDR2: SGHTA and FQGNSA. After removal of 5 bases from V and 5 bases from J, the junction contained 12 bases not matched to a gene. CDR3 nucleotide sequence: TGTGCCAGCAGCCGGCCGCGGGGGGGCCTCGGGGAGACCCAGTACTTC. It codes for CASSRPRGGLGETQYF.

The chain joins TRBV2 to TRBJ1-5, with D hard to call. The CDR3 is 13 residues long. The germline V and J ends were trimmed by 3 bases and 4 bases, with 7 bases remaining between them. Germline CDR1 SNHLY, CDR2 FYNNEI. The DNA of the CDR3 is TGTGCCAGCAGTGAGAGAGGGAATCAGCCCCAGCATTTT. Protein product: CASSERGNQPQHF.

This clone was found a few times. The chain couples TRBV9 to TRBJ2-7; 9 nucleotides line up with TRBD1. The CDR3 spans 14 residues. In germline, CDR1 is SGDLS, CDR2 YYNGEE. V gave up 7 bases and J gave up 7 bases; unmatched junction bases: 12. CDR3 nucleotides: TGTGCCAGCGGCACCGGGACAGGGTCCTTGGAGCAGTACTTC. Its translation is CASGTGTGSLEQYF.

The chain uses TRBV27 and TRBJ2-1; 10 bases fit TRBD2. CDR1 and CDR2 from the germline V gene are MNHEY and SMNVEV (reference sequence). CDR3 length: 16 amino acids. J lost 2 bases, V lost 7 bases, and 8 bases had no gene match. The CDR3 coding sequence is TGTGCCAGCACGCAGAGCGGGAGGGCCCCCTACAATGAGCAGTTCTTC. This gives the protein CASTQSGRAPYNEQFF.

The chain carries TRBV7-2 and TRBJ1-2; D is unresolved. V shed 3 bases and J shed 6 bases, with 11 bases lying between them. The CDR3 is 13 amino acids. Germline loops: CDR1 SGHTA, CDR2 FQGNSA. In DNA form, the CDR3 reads TGTGCCAGCAGCTTCACTCTACTAAATGGCTACACCTTC. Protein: CASSFTLLNGYTF.

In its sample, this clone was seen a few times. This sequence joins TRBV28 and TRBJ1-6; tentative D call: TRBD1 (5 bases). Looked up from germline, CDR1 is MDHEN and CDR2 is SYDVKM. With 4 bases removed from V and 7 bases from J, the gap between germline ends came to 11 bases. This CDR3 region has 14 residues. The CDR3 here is CASSSGGGNSPLHF. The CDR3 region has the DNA TGTGCCAGCAGTTCCGGGGGAGGGAATTCACCCCTCCACTTT.

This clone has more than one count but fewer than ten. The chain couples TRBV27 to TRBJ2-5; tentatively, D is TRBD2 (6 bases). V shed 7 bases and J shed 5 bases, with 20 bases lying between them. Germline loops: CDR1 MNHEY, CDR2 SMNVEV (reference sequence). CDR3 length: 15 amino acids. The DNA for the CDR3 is TGTGCCAGCATCTGTCCGGGGGTTAGGGTGGAGACCCAGTACTTC. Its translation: CASICPGVRVETQYF.

The CDR3 region is CASSEGSLAYEQYF. The CDR3 DNA sequence: TGTGCCAGCAGTGAGGGGAGTCTCGCCTACGAGCAGTACTTC. The chain has TRBV6-1 and TRBJ2-7; tentatively, D is TRBD2 (5 bases). The CDR3 runs 14 residues. V dropped 3 bases and J dropped 2 bases, with 11 bases sitting between them. Per germline, CDR1 MNHNS and CDR2 SASEGT.

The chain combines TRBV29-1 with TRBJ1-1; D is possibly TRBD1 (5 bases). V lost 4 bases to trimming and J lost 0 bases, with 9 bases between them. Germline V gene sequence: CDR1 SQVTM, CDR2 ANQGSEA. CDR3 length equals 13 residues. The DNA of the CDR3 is TGCAGCGTTGGGGTGGGGCTGAACACTGAAGCTTTCTTT. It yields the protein CSVGVGLNTEAFF. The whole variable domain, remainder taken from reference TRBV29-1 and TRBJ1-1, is SAVISQKPSRDICQRGTSLTIQCQVDSQVTMMFWYRQQPGQSLTLIATANQGSEATYESGFVIDKFPISRPNLTFSTLTVSNMSPEDSSIYLCSVGVGLNTEAFFGQGTRLTVV.

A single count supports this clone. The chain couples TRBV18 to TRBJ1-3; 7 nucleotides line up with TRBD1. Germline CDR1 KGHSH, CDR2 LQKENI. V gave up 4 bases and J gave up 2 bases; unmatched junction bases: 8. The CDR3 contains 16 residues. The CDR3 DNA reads TGTGCCAGCTCACTTTACGACAGGGCAGCTGGAAACACCATATATTTT. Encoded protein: CASSLYDRAAGNTIYF.

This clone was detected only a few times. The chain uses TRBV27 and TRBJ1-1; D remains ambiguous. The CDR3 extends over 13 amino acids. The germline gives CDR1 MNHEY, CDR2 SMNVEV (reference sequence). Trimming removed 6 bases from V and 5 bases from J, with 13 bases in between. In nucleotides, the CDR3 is TGTGCCAGCAGCCGGGAGTATTTGACTGAAGCTTTCTTT. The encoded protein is CASSREYLTEAFF.

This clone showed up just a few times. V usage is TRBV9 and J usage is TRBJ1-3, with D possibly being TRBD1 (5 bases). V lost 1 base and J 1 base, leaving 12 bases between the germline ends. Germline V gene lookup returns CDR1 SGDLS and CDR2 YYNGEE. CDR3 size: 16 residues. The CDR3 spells CASSVSPGGSGNTIYF. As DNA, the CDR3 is TGTGCCAGCAGCGTATCCCCCGGGGGTTCTGGAAACACCATATATTTT.

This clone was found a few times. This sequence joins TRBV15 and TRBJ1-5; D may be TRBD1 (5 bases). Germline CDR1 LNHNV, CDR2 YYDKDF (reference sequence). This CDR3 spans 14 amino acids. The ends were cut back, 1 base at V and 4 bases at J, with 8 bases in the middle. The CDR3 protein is CATSRVRGNQPQHF. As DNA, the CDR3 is TGTGCCACCAGCAGAGTTAGGGGAAATCAGCCCCAGCATTTT.